This T cell receptor (beta chain) was retrieved from a study of blood T cell repertoires in COVID-19. Whole-study context: PBMCs, B-cell-depleted T cells, or T cells were the source of the cDNA or gDNA that made up the material.

Source study methods: Estimation of nucleated cell counts was performed using reference gene primer amplification. The table came from immunoSEQ multiplex PCR; TCRdb's copy has only in-frame clones and leaves some out. D and trimming come from the DNA, and the V and J calls and clone size come from that table. The table has tens of thousands of clones, under 95% seen once. This CDR3 has 19 residues. Germline values: CDR1 LGHDT, CDR2 YNNKEL (reference sequence). V was pared by 2 bases and J by 4 bases, with 26 bases between. This clone was seen only a few times. This chain uses TRBV3-1 (or the pseudogene TRBV3-2) with TRBJ1-2; maybe TRBD1 (6 bases). The receptor was isolated from a man aged 65 to 85 with active COVID-19. Input material: peripheral blood. The CDR3 region has the DNA TGTGCCAGCAGCCAACACTTCAACCTCACAGGGTTAGATGGCTATGGCTACACCTTC. It translates to CASSQHFNLTGLDGYGYTF.